This T cell receptor beta chain was captured by sequencing in a study of PD-1 blockade in mismatch repair-deficient tumors. Study results and caveats: Rapid post-treatment expansion, then contraction, generally preceding radiologic response, marked tumor-resident clones.

The assay was immunoSEQ multiplex PCR, and TCRdb's table has in-frame clones only and misses some. The sample carries about 25,000 clones, 65% to 85% recorded once. In regard to this clone: Its antigen is currently unknown.

Every patient had mismatch repair deficiency by PCR or immunohistochemistry. The sequencing used PBMCs, collected before pembrolizumab treatment. The sequence was obtained from an adult with mismatch repair-deficient cancer.

The CDR3 loop reads CASGLSSGRGNEQFF. The DNA of the CDR3 is TGTGCTAGTGGTTTGAGTAGCGGGAGGGGCAATGAGCAGTTCTTC. The chain couples TRBV12-5 to TRBJ2-1; 11 positions agree with TRBD2. Trimming took 2 bases from V and 6 from J; bases not matched to a gene: 3. Germline V gene sequence: CDR1 LGHNT, CDR2 FRNRAP. The CDR3 totals 15 residues. The full variable domain, completed using reference TRBV12-5 and TRBJ2-1, is DARVTQTPRHKVTEMGQEVTMRCQPILGHNTVFWYRQTMMQGLELLAYFRNRAPLDDSGMPKDRFSAEMPDATLATLKIQPSEPRDSAVYFCASGLSSGRGNEQFFGPGTRLTVL.